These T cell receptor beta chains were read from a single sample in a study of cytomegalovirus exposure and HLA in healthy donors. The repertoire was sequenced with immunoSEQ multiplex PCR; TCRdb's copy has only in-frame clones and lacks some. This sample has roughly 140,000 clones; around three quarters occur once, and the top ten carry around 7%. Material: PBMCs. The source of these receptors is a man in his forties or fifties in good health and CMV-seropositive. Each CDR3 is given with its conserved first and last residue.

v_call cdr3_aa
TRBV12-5 CASTPRVGEQYF
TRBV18 CASSPPSTDTQYF
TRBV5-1 CATSVGDTGELFF
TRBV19 CASSSQGSGFQPQHF
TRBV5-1 CASSAGQGTQKLFF
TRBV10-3 CASGLAVSYEQYF
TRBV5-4 CASSWRQANYGYTF
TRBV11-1 CASSRVREGPRVEQFF
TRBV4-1 CASSQVFRGHYGYTF
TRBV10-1 CASSESGGRETQYF
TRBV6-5 CASSYETRSMNTEAFF
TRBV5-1 CASSFGYGAKAYEQYF
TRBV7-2 CASSLGDLANYGYTF
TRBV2 CASSDGDRPFEQYF
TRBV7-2 CASSFRGSTNTEAFF
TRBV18 CASSPAGSTLTGELFF
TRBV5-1 CASSFGPSGDNQPQHF
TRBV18 CASSPPSGGFQAFF
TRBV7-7 CASSPGLNTGELFF
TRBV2 CATGTAYEQYF
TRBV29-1 CSVVPREKDTQYF
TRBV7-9 CASTPLGPHYGYTF
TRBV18 CASSPIPGSTDTQYF
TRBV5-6 CASSFNLRTGIPPYGYTF
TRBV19 CASSPTGGSVQFF
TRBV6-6 CASSYSGVTGELFF
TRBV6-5 CASSTGGAGSYEQYF
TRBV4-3 CASSQGQLNEQFF
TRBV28 CASSSPALPGTEAFF
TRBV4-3 CASSRNLDSLNQPQHF
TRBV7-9 CASSLAGRGRRFDNEQFF
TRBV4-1 CASSQDWVQGDFDYGYTF
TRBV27 CASSLGGGVGTQYF
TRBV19 CATGRQGADTTYGYTF
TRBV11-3 CASSHKGFYDRAQETQYF
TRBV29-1 CSVGGTSGRSSYEQYF
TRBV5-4 CASSLEHSSYEQYF
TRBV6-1 CASSEAKGLQGRSTEAFF
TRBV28 CASNEAGGNSNQPQHF
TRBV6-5 CASSYRDSSYEQYF
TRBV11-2 CASSLDKVTGFEAFF
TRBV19 CASSSHRGSYTF
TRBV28 CASSLGLAGGGTDTQYF
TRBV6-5 CAAYLGRNTEAFF
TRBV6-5 CASSYFGGTEAFF
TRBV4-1 CASSQRDGREGTYEQYF
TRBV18 CASSPKGASFFTMTTEAFF
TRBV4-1 CASSQDHGAAGDSYEQYF
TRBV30 CAWAGQRYTEAFF
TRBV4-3 CASSQGGTGNEQYF
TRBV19 CASQNPGQGKETQYF
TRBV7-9 CASSLEDSSYEQYF
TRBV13 CASSLGYSYEQYF
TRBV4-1 CASSFKGQGGYEQYF
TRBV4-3 CASSQDLGVGYTF
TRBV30 CAWSVSGWNTGELFF
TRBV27 CASRQGTQGGYGYTF